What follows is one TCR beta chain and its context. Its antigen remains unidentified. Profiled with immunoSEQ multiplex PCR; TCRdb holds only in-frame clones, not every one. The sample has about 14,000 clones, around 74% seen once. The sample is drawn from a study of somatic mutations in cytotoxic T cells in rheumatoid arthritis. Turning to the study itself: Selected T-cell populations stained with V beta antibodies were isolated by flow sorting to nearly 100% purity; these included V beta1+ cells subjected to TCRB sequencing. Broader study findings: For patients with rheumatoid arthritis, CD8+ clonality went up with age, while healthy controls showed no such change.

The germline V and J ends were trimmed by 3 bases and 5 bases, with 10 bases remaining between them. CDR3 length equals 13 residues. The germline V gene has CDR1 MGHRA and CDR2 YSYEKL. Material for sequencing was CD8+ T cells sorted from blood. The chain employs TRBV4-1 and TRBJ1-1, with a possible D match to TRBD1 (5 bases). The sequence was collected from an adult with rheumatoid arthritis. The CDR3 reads CASSQWGRTEAFF. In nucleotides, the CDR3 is TGCGCCAGCAGCCAGTGGGGGAGGACTGAAGCTTTCTTT.